A single sample is the source of the 30 T cell receptor beta chains below, sequenced in a study of regulatory T cells in long-lasting Graves disease. Time point indicated: newly diagnosed GD, antithyroid drugs for less than 3 months. PBMCs provided the RNA from which the TCR library was made. For TCR beta, libraries came from iRepertoire HTBI primers and Arm-PCR of CDR3 regions. One entry per CDR3 protein, called by TCRdb with MiXCR from the multiplex PCR reads. The table shows roughly 430,000 distinct CDR3 sequences, with 15% to 20% occurring only once. The sample also formed part of further work on T cells in Graves' hyperthyroidism and ophthalmopathy.

The sequencing here drew on peripheral blood mononuclear cells (PBMCs), taken at new diagnosis, from a patient treated with antithyroid drugs. Every receptor here comes from a woman aged 25 to 39 with Graves disease.

This clonotype was counted ten times or more. The chain uses TRBV7-8 and TRBJ2-5; D is tentatively TRBD1 or TRBD2 (6 bases each). Trimming shortened V by 5 bases and J by 4 bases, and 17 bases separated the two germline ends. Looked up from germline, CDR1 is SGHVS and CDR2 is FQNEAQ. The CDR3 has 15 residues. Here the CDR3 DNA reads TGTGCCAGCAGCCTAAGGGGGGCGTCAGGAGAGACCCAGTACTTC. Its translation is CASSLRGASGETQYF.

At least ten counts were recorded for this clonotype. The genes are TRBV11-3 and TRBJ2-5; possibly TRBD1 or TRBD2 for D (5 bases each). This CDR3 comprises 15 residues. Per germline, CDR1 SGHNT and CDR2 YENEEA. Trimming took 5 bases from V and 1 from J, leaving 14 bases between them. Written as DNA, the CDR3 is TGTGCCAGCAGCCGCCGGACGGGACCCCAAGAGACCCAGTACTTC. Amino acid sequence: CASSRRTGPQETQYF.

The rearrangement joins TRBV18 to TRBJ1-2; 8 bases match TRBD1. The trim removed 2 bases at V and 7 bases at J, leaving 15 bases unmatched. The V gene's germline CDR1 is KGHSH and CDR2 LQKENI. The CDR3 length is 17 residues. The CDR3 bases are TGTGCCAGCTCACCAACATATGATCGTACAGGGGGTGCTGGCTACACCTTC. Translated: CASSPTYDRTGGAGYTF.

The chain is built from TRBV19 and TRBJ1-1, with D possibly matching TRBD1 (6 bases). The CDR3 extends over 15 amino acids. Germline CDR1 is LNHDA and CDR2 is SQIVND (reference sequence). The V end was cut by 7 bases, the J end by 1 base, with 16 bases between. The CDR3 nucleotides are TGTGCCAGTACGACGGGGGGGCGTGGGAACACTGAAGCTTTCTTT. Translation gives CASTTGGRGNTEAFF.

This clonotype was seen more than once but under ten times. V gene TRBV11-3 combines with J gene TRBJ2-5; 7 nucleotides agree with TRBD1. Germline V CDR1 and CDR2: SGHNT, YENEEA. This CDR3 spans 16 amino acids. Unmatched junction bases numbered 10, after V lost 4 bases and J lost 2 bases. Written as DNA, the CDR3 is TGTGCCAGCAGCTCCCATCAGACAGGGACACAAGAGACCCAGTACTTC. Encoded protein: CASSSHQTGTQETQYF.

The rearrangement uses TRBV3-1 and TRBJ2-1; 11 bases fit TRBD2. Germline V gene lookup returns CDR1 LGHDT and CDR2 YNNKEL (reference sequence). Losses at the gene ends were 8 bases for V and 7 bases for J; bases not matched to a gene: 4. The CDR3 has 13 amino acids. CDR3 region: CASAGLAENEQFF. CDR3 nucleotide sequence: TGTGCCAGCGCGGGACTAGCGGAGAATGAGCAGTTCTTC.

This clonotype has at least ten counts. The V gene is TRBV7-8, the J gene TRBJ2-7; D is perhaps TRBD1 (6 bases). Germline CDR1 SGHVS, CDR2 FQNEAQ. There are 14 residues in the CDR3. Trimming pared 0 bases from V and 7 bases from J, leaving 13 bases between. This CDR3 reads CASSLAGGLREQYF. CDR3 DNA sequence: TGTGCCAGCAGCTTAGCTGGGGGCCTTCGAGAGCAGTACTTC.

This clonotype was observed at least ten times. The chain recombines TRBV20-1 with TRBJ2-1; 8 nucleotides match TRBD2. Germline CDR1 and CDR2: DFQATT and SNEGSKA (reference sequence). V lost 4 bases, J lost 6 bases, and 8 bases stayed unmatched. The CDR3 has 14 amino acids. This chain's CDR3 is CSAKEGLELNEQFF. The DNA for the CDR3 is TGCAGTGCTAAGGAGGGACTAGAACTCAATGAGCAGTTCTTC.

This clonotype showed up just once. A much larger clone is a single base away; this may be a read error. The V call is TRBV7-2, the J call TRBJ1-5; TRBD1 agrees at 11 bases. Germline CDR1 and CDR2: SGHTA and FQGNSA. J gave up 5 bases and V 3 bases, and 15 bases lay outside the gene matches. There are 19 residues in the CDR3. The DNA for the CDR3 is TGTGCCAGCAGCTTTGAACAGCCGGGACAGGGGGTTGGGGATCAGCCCCAGCATTTT. It translates to CASSFEQPGQGVGDQPQHF.

Only a few counts were recorded for this clonotype. This sequence joins TRBV7-8 and TRBJ2-1; D not certain. This CDR3 has 15 amino acids. The V end lost 5 bases, the J end lost 2 bases, and 13 bases lay between the germline ends. Germline lookup yields CDR1 SGHVS and CDR2 FQNEAQ. The CDR3 here is CASSRMDYPYNEQFF. CDR3 bases: TGTGCCAGCAGCCGGATGGATTACCCCTACAATGAGCAGTTCTTC. The full variable domain, in which reference TRBV7-8 and TRBJ2-1 provide the parts outside the CDR3, is GAGVSQSPRYKVAKRGQDVALRCDPISGHVSLFWYQQALGQGPEFLTYFQNEAQLDKSGLPSDRFFAERPEGSVSTLKIQRTQQEDSAVYLCASSRMDYPYNEQFFGPGTRLTVL.

The J gene is TRBJ1-5, the V gene TRBV20-1; D is ambiguous. The CDR3 covers 19 residues. The V end was cut by 3 bases, the J end by 0 bases, with 24 bases between. From germline, CDR1 is DFQATT and CDR2 SNEGSKA (reference sequence). The CDR3 DNA follows: TGCAGTGCTAGTGCTGTGTCACTATATCCTACTTATAGCAATCAGCCCCAGCATTTT. This encodes CSASAVSLYPTYSNQPQHF.

This clonotype occurred many times. The V gene is TRBV3-1, the J gene TRBJ2-1; 8 bases are a match to TRBD2. Trimming cost V 0 bases and J 1 base; bases outside gene matches: 2. This CDR3 has 16 amino acids. Germline CDR1 LGHDT, CDR2 YNNKEL (reference sequence). The CDR3 nucleotides are TGTGCCAGCAGCCAAGATGCGGGAGGATCCTACAATGAGCAGTTCTTC. Translation: CASSQDAGGSYNEQFF.

This clonotype was detected a few times. The rearrangement joins TRBV13 to TRBJ2-1, with D perhaps matching TRBD2 (5 bases). The CDR3 has 14 residues. Germline lookup yields CDR1 PRHDT and CDR2 FYEKMQ (reference sequence). V was trimmed by 5 bases and J by 1 base, leaving 9 bases between them. Here the CDR3 DNA reads TGTGCCAGCAGCAAGGACTGGTCCTACAATGAGCAGTTCTTC. Encoded protein: CASSKDWSYNEQFF.

This clonotype was observed at least ten times. The CDR3 DNA follows: TGTGCCAGAGCCAGTAATGAAAAACTGTTTTTT. It codes for CARASNEKLFF. The chain couples TRBV12-3 or TRBV12-4 to TRBJ1-4, with D unresolved. The CDR3 totals 11 residues. The V end was cut by 9 bases, the J end by 4 bases, with 6 bases between.

About this clonotype: A read error may explain this, as a much larger clone is one base away. The chain couples TRBV5-1 to TRBJ2-1; 9 bases align to TRBD1. This CDR3 has 15 amino acids. With 0 bases clipped from V and 5 bases from J, the junction kept 3 bases outside the gene matches. Germline V gives CDR1 SGHRS, CDR2 YFSETQ. The CDR3 DNA follows: TGCGCCAGCAGCTTGGTCGGGACAGGGAACAATGAGCAGTTCTTC. This translates into CASSLVGTGNNEQFF.

The sample holds a few counts of this clonotype. The V and J genes are TRBV19 and TRBJ2-7; D is possibly TRBD1 (6 bases). The CDR3 spans 12 residues. V lost 7 bases to trimming and J lost 5 bases, with 12 bases between them. The germline gives CDR1 LNHDA, CDR2 SQIVND (reference sequence). The CDR3 DNA follows: TGTGCCAGTATAGGGGGAGCCAACGAGCAGTACTTC. Translation gives CASIGGANEQYF.

This chain joins TRBV2 and TRBJ1-1; 9 bases match TRBD1. The CDR3 sequence is 15 residues long. Germline CDR1 SNHLY, CDR2 FYNNEI. The trim removed 3 bases at V and 4 bases at J, leaving 6 bases unmatched. CDR3 DNA sequence: TGTGCCAGCAGTGAGGGACAGGGTTTGAGCACTGAAGCTTTCTTT. Its protein product is CASSEGQGLSTEAFF.

This clonotype was found a few times. The J gene is TRBJ2-2, the V gene TRBV11-3; the D is unclear. Trimming pared 0 bases from V and 6 bases from J, leaving 8 bases between. The CDR3 contains 14 residues. Germline V CDR1 and CDR2: SGHNT, YENEEA. CDR3 nucleotide sequence: TGTGCCAGCAGCTTAGATACCGGTCCCGGGGAGCTGTTTTTT. Protein: CASSLDTGPGELFF.

In this sample, this clonotype turned up a few times. V gene TRBV27 combines with J gene TRBJ1-2; a possible D gene is TRBD1 (5 bases). CDR1 is MNHEY, CDR2 SMNVEV, per germline (reference sequence). V was trimmed by 5 bases and J by 7 bases, leaving 14 bases between them. The CDR3 contains 13 residues. CDR3 residues: CASSRNSGSGYTF. CDR3 sequence (DNA): TGTGCCAGCAGTAGAAACTCAGGGAGTGGCTACACCTTC.

The chain has TRBV20-1 and TRBJ2-1; 10 nucleotides align to TRBD2. With V trimmed by 5 bases and J by 7 bases, 8 bases remained unmatched. Germline V gene data show CDR1 as DFQATT and CDR2 as SNEGSKA (reference sequence). The CDR3 runs 14 residues. In DNA form, the CDR3 reads TGCAGTGCTCTGAGCGGGAGGGCCTGGAATGAGCAGTTCTTC. This encodes CSALSGRAWNEQFF.

Remarks on this clonotype: An end of the junction differs from the germline gene, which may be a read error. The rearrangement links TRBV10-3 to TRBJ2-1, with D possibly matching TRBD2 (6 bases). The germline V gene encodes CDR1 ENHRY and CDR2 SYGVKD. The CDR3 is made up of 19 amino acids. CDR3 DNA: TGTGCCAGCAGTGAAAATGGGCTTGGTGGTAGCGGCTGGTACAATGAGCAGTTCTTC. Amino acids: CASSENGLGGSGWYNEQFF.

With regard to this clonotype: A far larger clone is off by one base, so a read error is likely. CDR3 bases: TGTGCCGGAGGGATTAGCGGGAGGGCGGTGACCCAGTTCTTC. Amino acid sequence: CAGGISGRAVTQFF. The genes are TRBV30 and TRBJ2-1, with TRBD2 matching over 11 bases. The CDR3 length is 14 residues. Per the germline V gene, CDR1 is GTSNPN and CDR2 is SVGIG (reference sequence). The junction had 16 bases not matched to a gene; V was cut back by 8 bases and J by 13 bases.

The sample holds many counts of this clonotype. The chain joins TRBV7-8 to TRBJ2-2; 10 bases fit TRBD2. The CDR3 has 16 residues. V shed 2 bases and J 6 bases; nucleotides not matched to a gene: 6. Per germline, CDR1 SGHVS and CDR2 FQNEAQ. The CDR3 region is CASSLQLAGSAGELFF. In nucleotides, the CDR3 is TGTGCCAGCAGCTTACAACTAGCGGGATCGGCCGGGGAGCTGTTTTTT.

This clonotype appeared many times. The V and J genes are TRBV18 and TRBJ2-4; D possibly corresponds to TRBD1 (6 bases). The V end was cut by 3 bases, the J end by 8 bases, with 17 bases between. Germline-derived CDR1 and CDR2 are KGHSH and LQKENI. The CDR3 extends over 15 amino acids. The DNA of the CDR3 is TGTGCCAGCTCACCGGCCGGGACACAGGGTTACATTCAGTACTTC. This translates into CASSPAGTQGYIQYF.

V usage is TRBV7-9 and J usage is TRBJ2-5; 7 positions match TRBD2. Germline assignment: CDR1 SEHNR and CDR2 FQNEAQ (reference sequence). The CDR3 sequence is 15 residues long. J lost 0 bases, V lost 7 bases, and 8 bases had no gene match. The CDR3 DNA reads as TGTGCCAGCAAAACCATCGGGACTAACCAAGAGACCCAGTACTTC. This encodes CASKTIGTNQETQYF.

At least ten counts were recorded for this clonotype. V and J are TRBV7-9 and TRBJ2-1; TRBD2 matches 12 bases. In germline, CDR1 is SEHNR, CDR2 FQNEAQ (reference sequence). The CDR3 is 17 residues long. V gave up 2 bases and J gave up 7 bases; unmatched junction bases: 9. The CDR3 is CASSLTETSGSWNEQFF. The CDR3 region has the DNA TGTGCCAGCAGCTTAACCGAGACTAGCGGGAGTTGGAATGAGCAGTTCTTC.

This clonotype was seen many times. The chain links TRBV10-3 to TRBJ2-3; D is possibly TRBD1 (7 bases). The CDR3 extends over 17 amino acids. Germline CDR1 reads ENHRY; CDR2 reads SYGVKD. The ends were cut back, 6 bases at V and 3 bases at J, with 22 bases in the middle. The CDR3 spells CAIRKQGRFGGTDTQYF. The CDR3 DNA is TGTGCCATCAGAAAACAGGGGAGGTTCGGGGGAACAGATACGCAGTATTTT.

In this sample, this clonotype turned up many times. The chain employs TRBV10-3 and TRBJ2-5; a weak D match, TRBD1 (5 bases). The CDR3 loop spans 13 amino acids. Germline V gene data show CDR1 as ENHRY and CDR2 as SYGVKD. The ends were cut back, 6 bases at V and 5 bases at J, with 13 bases in the middle. CDR3 nucleotide sequence: TGTGCCATCAGCCAAAGAAGACAGGAGACCCAGTACTTC. Translating it yields CAISQRRQETQYF.

This clonotype showed up many times. V and J are TRBV29-1 and TRBJ1-2; D gene ambiguous. Germline CDR1 and CDR2: SQVTM and ANQGSEA. The CDR3 length is 13 residues. With 1 base removed from V and 6 bases from J, the gap between germline ends came to 12 bases. The CDR3 loop is CSVEGGFRDGYTF. Here the CDR3 DNA reads TGCAGCGTTGAAGGCGGTTTTAGGGATGGCTACACCTTC.

The gene calls are TRBV11-2 and TRBJ2-3; D unresolved. CDR3 length: 17 residues. V shed 5 bases and J shed 6 bases, with 24 bases lying between them. Per the germline V gene, CDR1 is SGHAT and CDR2 is FQNNGV. CDR3 region: CASSKKITLEMTDTQYF. CDR3 DNA sequence: TGTGCCAGCAGCAAGAAAATAACACTTGAAATGACGGATACGCAGTATTTT.